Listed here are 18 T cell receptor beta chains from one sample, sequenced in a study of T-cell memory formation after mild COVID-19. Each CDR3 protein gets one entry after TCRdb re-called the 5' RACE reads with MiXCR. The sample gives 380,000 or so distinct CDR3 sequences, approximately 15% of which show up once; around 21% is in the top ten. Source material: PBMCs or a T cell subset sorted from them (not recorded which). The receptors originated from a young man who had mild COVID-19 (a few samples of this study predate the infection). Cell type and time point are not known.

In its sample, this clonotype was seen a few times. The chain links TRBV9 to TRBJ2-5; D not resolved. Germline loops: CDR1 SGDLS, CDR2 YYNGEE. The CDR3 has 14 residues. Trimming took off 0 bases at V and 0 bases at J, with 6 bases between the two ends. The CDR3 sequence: CASSVDDYQETQYF. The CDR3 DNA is TGTGCCAGCAGCGTAGACGACTACCAAGAGACCCAGTACTTC. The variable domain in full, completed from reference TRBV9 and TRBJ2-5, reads DSGVTQTPKHLITATGQRVTLRCSPRSGDLSVYWYQQSLDQGLQFLIQYYNGEERAKGNILERFSAQQFPDLHSELNLSSLELGDSALYFCASSVDDYQETQYFGPGTRLLVL.

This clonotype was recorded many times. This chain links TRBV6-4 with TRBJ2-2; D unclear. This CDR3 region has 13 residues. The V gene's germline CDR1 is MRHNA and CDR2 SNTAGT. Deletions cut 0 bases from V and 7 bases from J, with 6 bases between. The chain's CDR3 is CASSDSEVGELFF. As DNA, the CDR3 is TGTGCCAGCAGTGACTCAGAGGTCGGGGAGCTGTTTTTT.

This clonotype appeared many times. The CDR3 loop is CASSPLAGGETQYF. For the CDR3, the DNA is TGTGCCAGCAGTCCACTAGCGGGGGGAGAGACCCAGTACTTC. The chain links TRBV27 to TRBJ2-5, with 12 bases matching TRBD2. V lost 5 bases to trimming and J lost 4 bases; unmatched junction nucleotides: 2. CDR1 MNHEY and CDR2 SMNVEV come from the germline V gene (reference sequence). The CDR3 sequence is 14 residues long.

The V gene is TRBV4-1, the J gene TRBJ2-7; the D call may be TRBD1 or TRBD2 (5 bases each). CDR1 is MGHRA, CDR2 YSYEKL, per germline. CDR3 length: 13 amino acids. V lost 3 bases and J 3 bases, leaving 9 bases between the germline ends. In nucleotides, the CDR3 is TGCGCCAGCAGCCAGGGACCTCGCTACGAGCAGTACTTC. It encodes CASSQGPRYEQYF.

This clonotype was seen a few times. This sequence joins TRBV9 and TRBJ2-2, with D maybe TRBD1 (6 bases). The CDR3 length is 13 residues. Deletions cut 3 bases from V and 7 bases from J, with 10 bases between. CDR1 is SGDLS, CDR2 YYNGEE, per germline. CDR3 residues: CASSDRDIGELFF. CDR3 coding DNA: TGTGCCAGCAGCGACAGGGACATCGGGGAGCTGTTTTTT.

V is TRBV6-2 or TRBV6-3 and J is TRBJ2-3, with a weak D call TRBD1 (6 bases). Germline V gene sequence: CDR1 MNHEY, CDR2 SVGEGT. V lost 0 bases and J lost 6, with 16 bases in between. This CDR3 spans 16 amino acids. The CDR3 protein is CASSYSMGASFDTQYF. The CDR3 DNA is TGTGCCAGCAGTTACTCGATGGGGGCTTCATTCGATACGCAGTATTTT.

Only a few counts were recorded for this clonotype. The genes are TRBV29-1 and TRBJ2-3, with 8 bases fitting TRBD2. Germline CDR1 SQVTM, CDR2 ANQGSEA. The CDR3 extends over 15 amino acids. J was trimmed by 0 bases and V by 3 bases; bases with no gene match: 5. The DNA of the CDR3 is TGCAGCGTTGATGTGACTAGCGATAGCACAGATACGCAGTATTTT. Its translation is CSVDVTSDSTDTQYF.

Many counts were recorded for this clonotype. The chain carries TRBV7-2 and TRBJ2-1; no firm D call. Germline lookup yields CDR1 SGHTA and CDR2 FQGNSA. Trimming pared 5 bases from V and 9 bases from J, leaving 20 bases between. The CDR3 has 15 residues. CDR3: CASSLNRVAGGEQFF. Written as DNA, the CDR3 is TGTGCCAGCAGCCTCAACCGGGTGGCCGGTGGTGAGCAGTTCTTC.

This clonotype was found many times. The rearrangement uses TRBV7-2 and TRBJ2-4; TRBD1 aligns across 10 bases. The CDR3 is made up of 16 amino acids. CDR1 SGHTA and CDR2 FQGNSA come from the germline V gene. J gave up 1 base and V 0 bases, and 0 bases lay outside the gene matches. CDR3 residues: CASSLAGQGAKNIQYF. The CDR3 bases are TGTGCCAGCAGCTTAGCGGGACAGGGGGCCAAAAACATTCAGTACTTC.

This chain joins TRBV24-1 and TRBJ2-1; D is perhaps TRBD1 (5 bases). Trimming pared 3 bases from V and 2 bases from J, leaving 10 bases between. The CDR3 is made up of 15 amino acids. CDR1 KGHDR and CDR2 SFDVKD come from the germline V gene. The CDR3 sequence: CATSDIQDTYNEQFF. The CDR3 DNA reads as TGTGCCACCAGTGATATTCAGGACACCTACAATGAGCAGTTCTTC.

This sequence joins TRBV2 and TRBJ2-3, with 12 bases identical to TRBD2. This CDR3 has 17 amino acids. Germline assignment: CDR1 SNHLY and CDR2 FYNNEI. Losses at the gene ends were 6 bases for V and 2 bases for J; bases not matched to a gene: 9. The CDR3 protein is CASRSGLAGHNTDTQYF. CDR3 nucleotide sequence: TGTGCCAGCAGATCCGGACTAGCGGGGCATAACACAGATACGCAGTATTTT.

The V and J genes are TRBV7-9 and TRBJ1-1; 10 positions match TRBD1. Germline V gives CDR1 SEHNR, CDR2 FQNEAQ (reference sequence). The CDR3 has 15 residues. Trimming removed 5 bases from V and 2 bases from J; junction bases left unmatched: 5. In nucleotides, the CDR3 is TGTGCCAGCAGCGAGGACAGGGGGTTTAACACTGAAGCTTTCTTT. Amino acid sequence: CASSEDRGFNTEAFF.

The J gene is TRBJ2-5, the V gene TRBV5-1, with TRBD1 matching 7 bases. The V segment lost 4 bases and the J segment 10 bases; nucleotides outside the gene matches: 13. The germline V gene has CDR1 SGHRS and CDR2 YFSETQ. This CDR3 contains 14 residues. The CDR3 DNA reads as TGCGCCAGCAGCGTCCGACAGGGTTTATCAGTCCAGTACTTC. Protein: CASSVRQGLSVQYF.

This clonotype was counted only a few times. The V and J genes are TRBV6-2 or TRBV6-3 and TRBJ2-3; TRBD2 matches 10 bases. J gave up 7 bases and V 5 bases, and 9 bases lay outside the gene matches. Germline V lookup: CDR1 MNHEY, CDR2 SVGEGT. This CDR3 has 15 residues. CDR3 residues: CASSGAGTSENTQYF. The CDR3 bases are TGTGCCAGCAGTGGGGCCGGGACTAGCGAGAATACGCAGTATTTT.

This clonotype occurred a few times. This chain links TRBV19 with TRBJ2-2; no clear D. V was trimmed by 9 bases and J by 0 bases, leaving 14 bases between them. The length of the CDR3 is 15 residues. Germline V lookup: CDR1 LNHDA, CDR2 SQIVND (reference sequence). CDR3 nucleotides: TGTGCCAGCCGGTCAGGCTCCGCGAACACCGGGGAGCTGTTTTTT. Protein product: CASRSGSANTGELFF. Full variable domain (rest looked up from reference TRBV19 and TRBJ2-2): DGGITQSPKYLFRKEGQNVTLSCEQNLNHDAMYWYRQDPGQGLRLIYYSQIVNDFQKGDIAEGYSVSREKKESFPLTVTSAQKNPTAFYLCASRSGSANTGELFFGEGSRLTVL.

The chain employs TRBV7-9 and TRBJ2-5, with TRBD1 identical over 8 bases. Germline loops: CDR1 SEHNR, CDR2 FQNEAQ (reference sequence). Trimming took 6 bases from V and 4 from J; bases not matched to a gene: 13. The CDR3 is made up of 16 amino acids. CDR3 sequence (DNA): TGTGCCAGCAGGACCCCGCTCCAGGGGGCCCGAGAGACCCAGTACTTC. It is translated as CASRTPLQGARETQYF.

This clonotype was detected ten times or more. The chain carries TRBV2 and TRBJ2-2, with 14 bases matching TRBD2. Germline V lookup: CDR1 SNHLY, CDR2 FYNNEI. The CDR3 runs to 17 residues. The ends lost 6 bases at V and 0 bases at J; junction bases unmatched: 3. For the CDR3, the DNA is TGTGCCAGCAGCGAGGGACTAGCGGGGGCGAACACCGGGGAGCTGTTTTTT. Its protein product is CASSEGLAGANTGELFF.

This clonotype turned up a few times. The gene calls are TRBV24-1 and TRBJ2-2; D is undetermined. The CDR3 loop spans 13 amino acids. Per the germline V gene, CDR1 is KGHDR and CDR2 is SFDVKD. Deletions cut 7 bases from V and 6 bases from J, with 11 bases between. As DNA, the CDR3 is TGTGCCACCAGGTTCTCGCGGTCCGGGGAGCTGTTTTTT. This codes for CATRFSRSGELFF.